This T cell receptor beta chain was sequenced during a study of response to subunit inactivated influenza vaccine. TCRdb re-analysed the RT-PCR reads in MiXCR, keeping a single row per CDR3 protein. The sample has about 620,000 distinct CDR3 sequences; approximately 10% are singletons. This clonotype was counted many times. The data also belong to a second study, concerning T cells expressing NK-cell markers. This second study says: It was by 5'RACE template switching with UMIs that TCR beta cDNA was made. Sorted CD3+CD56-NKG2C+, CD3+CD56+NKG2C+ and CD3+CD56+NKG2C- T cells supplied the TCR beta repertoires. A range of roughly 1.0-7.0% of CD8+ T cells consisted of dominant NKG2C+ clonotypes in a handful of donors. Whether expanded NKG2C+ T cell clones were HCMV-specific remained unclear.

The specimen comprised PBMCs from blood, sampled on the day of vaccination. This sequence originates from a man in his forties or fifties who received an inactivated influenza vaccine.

The CDR3 spells CSARDMVAANEQFF. CDR3 bases: TGCAGTGCTAGAGATATGGTAGCGGCCAATGAGCAGTTCTTC. This sequence joins TRBV20-1 and TRBJ2-1, with D possibly TRBD2 on 6 matching bases. This CDR3 region has 14 residues. Germline V lookup: CDR1 DFQATT, CDR2 SNEGSKA (reference sequence). V was clipped by 0 bases and J by 6 bases, with 12 bases between them.